This T cell receptor beta chain was obtained from a study of T-cell reconstitution after alpha-beta-depleted transplantation in children. Points from the study as a whole: Newly produced T cells mostly accounted for T-cell counts and diversity one year post-transplant.

Per the germline V gene, CDR1 is LGHNA and CDR2 is YSLEER. The junction had 14 bases not matched to a gene; V was cut back by 3 bases and J by 0 bases. This CDR3 has 20 residues. Preparation of the TCRbeta library involved a method that used unique molecular identifiers. TCRdb passed the PCR reads through MiXCR, listing each CDR3 protein once. Among 500,000 to 650,000 distinct CDR3 sequences listed, approximately 10% were seen once. There are a few counts of this clonotype. Its antigen is currently unknown. The source material was PBMCs, mostly from graft donor cells, sampled 180 days after TCRalphabeta/CD19-depleted stem cell transplant. The TCR was taken from a female patient aged 2 to 10 who had a stem cell transplant for aplastic anemia, so the T cells may come from the graft donor. This chain joins TRBV4-3 and TRBJ1-3; TRBD1 agrees at 10 bases. The chain's CDR3 is CASSHHHGTGVGVSGNTIYF. Here the CDR3 DNA reads TGCGCCAGCAGCCATCACCATGGGACAGGGGTAGGGGTCTCTGGAAACACCATATATTTT.